A selection of T cell receptor beta chains follows, all from one sample in a study of blood T cells in healthy people across ages. TCRdb re-called the 5' RACE reads with MiXCR, one entry per CDR3 protein. The data show some 1,000,000 distinct CDR3 sequences, around 25% seen once. The data were also submitted as part of a second study, on T cells of mothers and their children.

The source material was blood. The receptors were gathered from a girl aged 2 to 9 in good health. Each CDR3 is given with its conserved first and last residue. D genes are given only for firm matches. Clone size, where shown, is once, few, many, or a class for clones that have expanded.

TGCAGTGCTAGAGGAGTAGGGAAAGGAACTGAAGCTTTCTTT | CSARGVGKGTEAFF | TRBJ1-1 | - | TRBV20-1 | -
TGCAGTGCTCCAACTAGCGGGAGGAGGGGCGAGCAGTACTTC | CSAPTSGRRGEQYF | TRBJ2-7 | TRBD2 | TRBV20-1 | -
TGCAGTGCTACAGAAAACTTACCAGTGGATGGCTACACCTTC | CSATENLPVDGYTF | TRBJ1-2 | - | TRBV20-1 | -
TGCAGCGTGACAGGGGGCATCGAAGCCAAAAACATTCAGTACTTC | CSVTGGIEAKNIQYF | TRBJ2-4 | TRBD1 | TRBV29-1 | few
TGCGCCAGCAGCCCCGGACAGGGCACAGAGGATGAGCAGTTCTTC | CASSPGQGTEDEQFF | TRBJ2-1 | TRBD1 | TRBV4-3 | few
TGTGCCAGCAGTTTTTCGGCGGGGGCCAACGTCCTGACTTTC | CASSFSAGANVLTF | TRBJ2-6 | - | TRBV27 | -
TGTGCCAGCAGTTCACCGGGACTAGCGGGAGACAATGAGCAGTTCTTC | CASSSPGLAGDNEQFF | TRBJ2-1 | TRBD2 | TRBV6-5 | few
TGTGCCAGCAGCTCAATAGCCGGGACAGGGTACCGTGGCTACACCTTC | CASSSIAGTGYRGYTF | TRBJ1-2 | TRBD1 | TRBV11-1 | once
TGTGCCAGCAGCTTGACACAGGATGGCTGCACCTTC | CASSLTQDGCTF | TRBJ1-2 | - | TRBV5-6 | -
TGCAGTGCTAGAGACGGGACTAGCTTGAATGAGCAGTTCTTC | CSARDGTSLNEQFF | TRBJ2-1 | TRBD2 | TRBV20-1 | -
TGTGCCGGCAGCTTAACGGATCCCTACAATGAGCAGTTCTTC | CAGSLTDPYNEQFF | TRBJ2-1 | - | TRBV7-9 | -
TGCGCCAGCAGCTTGGTTCCGCCGGGACAGGGATACAATGAGCAGTTCTTC | CASSLVPPGQGYNEQFF | TRBJ2-1 | TRBD1 | TRBV5-1 | -
TGTGCCAGCAGTTACGGGACATGGGATGGCTACACCTTC | CASSYGTWDGYTF | TRBJ1-2 | - | TRBV6-5 | -
TGTGCCAGCAGCCCGCCGGAGTGGGATGGCTACACCTTC | CASSPPEWDGYTF | TRBJ1-2 | - | TRBV7-9 | few
TGTGCCATCAGTGCAACAGGGTCAGAGACCCAGTACTTC | CAISATGSETQYF | TRBJ2-5 | - | TRBV10-3 | few
TGTGCCAGCAGCCGAAGCACGGGGGATAGCAATCAGCCCCAGCATTTT | CASSRSTGDSNQPQHF | TRBJ1-5 | - | TRBV11-2 | -
TGTGCCAGCAGTTTAGTGGACAGAAACATTCAGTACTTC | CASSLVDRNIQYF | TRBJ2-4 | - | TRBV12-3/TRBV12-4 | few
TGTGCCAGCAGTTACTCATGGCAGGCGTCCTCTGGAAACACCATATATTTT | CASSYSWQASSGNTIYF | TRBJ1-3 | - | TRBV6-5 | -
TGTGCCAGCAGCCATAGGGGACGGGGACTAGCGGGGGGGCCGAGGGCCAAAAACATTCAGTACTTC | CASSHRGRGLAGGPRAKNIQYF | TRBJ2-4 | TRBD2 | TRBV11-2 | -
TGCAGTGCTCGACTACTTTTCTCCTACGAGCAGTACTTC | CSARLLFSYEQYF | TRBJ2-7 | - | TRBV20-1 | -
TGTGCCAGCAGCGTAGACTCCGGGACAGGGGCTATGGGTGAGCAGTTCTTC | CASSVDSGTGAMGEQFF | TRBJ2-1 | TRBD1 | TRBV9 | -
TGCGCCAGCAGTCAAAGGGACAGGGGGGAAGAGACCCAGTACTTC | CASSQRDRGEETQYF | TRBJ2-5 | TRBD1 | TRBV23-1 | -
TGTGCCAGCCGCTCCTTGGGCTACACCTTC | CASRSLGYTF | TRBJ1-2 | - | TRBV28 | -
TGCGCCAGCAGCCAGTTACAGGGGGCGTCCGAGCAGTACTTC | CASSQLQGASEQYF | TRBJ2-7 | TRBD1 | TRBV4-1 | -
TGCGCCAGCAGCTTGGCGGGGATCACTGAAGCTTTCTTT | CASSLAGITEAFF | TRBJ1-1 | - | TRBV5-1 | -
TGCAGTGCTGTGCCGGGGGGCGCAAGCAATCAGCCCCAGCATTTT | CSAVPGGASNQPQHF | TRBJ1-5 | - | TRBV20-1 | -
TGTGCCAGCAGCCCCCGGGAGGGGAGTGAGCAGTTCTTC | CASSPREGSEQFF | TRBJ2-1 | TRBD2 | TRBV3-1 | many
TGCAGCGTCGTACAGGGGGACAGGAATGAGCAGTTCTTC | CSVVQGDRNEQFF | TRBJ2-1 | TRBD1 | TRBV29-1 | -
TGCAGTGCTGGCGATTTTGTTACTGAAGCTTTCTTT | CSAGDFVTEAFF | TRBJ1-1 | - | TRBV20-1 | -
TGTGCCAGCAGTAGACAAGGGAACTCTGGGGCCAACGTCCTGACTTTC | CASSRQGNSGANVLTF | TRBJ2-6 | - | TRBV6-1 | few
TGTGCCAGCAGCCCCATACAGGGGTATAATGAAAAACTGTTTTTT | CASSPIQGYNEKLFF | TRBJ1-4 | TRBD1 | TRBV27 | -
TGTGCCAGCAAGAGCGGAAACACCGGGGAGCTGTTTTTT | CASKSGNTGELFF | TRBJ2-2 | - | TRBV6-1 | few
TGTGCCATCAGTGAGAGGGGTGGTCAGACCCAGTACTTC | CAISERGGQTQYF | TRBJ2-5 | - | TRBV10-3 | few
TGTGCCAGCAGCTCAACTAGCGGGGGGGCTAAAAACATTCAGTACTTC | CASSSTSGGAKNIQYF | TRBJ2-4 | TRBD2 | TRBV7-9 | -
TGTGCCATCGGCACCGGGACTATTTTCAATGAGCAGTTCTTC | CAIGTGTIFNEQFF | TRBJ2-1 | TRBD2 | TRBV15 | -
TGTGCCAGCAGCTGGTCAGGGGACCTGAACACTGAAGCTTTCTTT | CASSWSGDLNTEAFF | TRBJ1-1 | - | TRBV7-8 | -
TGCAGCGGATTGGTGGGAATAAGCTCCTACAATGAGCAGTTCTTC | CSGLVGISSYNEQFF | TRBJ2-1 | - | TRBV29-1 | few
TGCAGTGCTAGGTCTTCGGTCACCTACGAGCAGTACTTC | CSARSSVTYEQYF | TRBJ2-7 | - | TRBV20-1 | few
TGTGCCAGTAGTACCTTAAGGGGACAGAGAATGAACACTGAAGCTTTCTTT | CASSTLRGQRMNTEAFF | TRBJ1-1 | TRBD1 | TRBV19 | -
TGTGCCAGCAGCCAAGTTCAGCGGGGGGCCGCGGAGACCCAGTACTTC | CASSQVQRGAAETQYF | TRBJ2-5 | TRBD2 | TRBV4-2 | few
TGTGCCAGCAGCTCTCCATTTTACGAGCAGTACTTC | CASSSPFYEQYF | TRBJ2-7 | - | TRBV7-9 | few
TGTGCTAGTGGTTCGGTCTCCCGGGGACTAGTAGGGGCCAGTCACAATGAGCAGTTCTTC | CASGSVSRGLVGASHNEQFF | TRBJ2-1 | TRBD2 | TRBV12-5 | once